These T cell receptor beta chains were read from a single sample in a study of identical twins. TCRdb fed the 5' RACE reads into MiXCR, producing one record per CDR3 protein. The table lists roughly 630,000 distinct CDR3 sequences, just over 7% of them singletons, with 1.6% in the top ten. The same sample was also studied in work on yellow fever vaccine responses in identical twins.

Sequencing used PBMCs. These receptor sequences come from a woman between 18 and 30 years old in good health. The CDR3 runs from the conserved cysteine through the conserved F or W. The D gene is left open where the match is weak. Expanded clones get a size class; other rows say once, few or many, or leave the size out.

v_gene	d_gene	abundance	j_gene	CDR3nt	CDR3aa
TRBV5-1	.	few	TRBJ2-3	TGCGCCAGCAGCGAGAACTCCGTATTAACAGATACGCAGTATTTT	CASSENSVLTDTQYF
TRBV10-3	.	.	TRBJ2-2	TGTGCCATCGGATCCAATACTGGGAACACCGGGGAGCTGTTTTTT	CAIGSNTGNTGELFF
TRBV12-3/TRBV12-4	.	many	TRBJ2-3	TGTGCCAGCAGTTTGCAAGATACGCAGTATTTT	CASSLQDTQYF
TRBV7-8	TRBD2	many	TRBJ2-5	TGTGCCAGCAGCTCAAAGCGGGAGGGCCGGGAGTTTTTGACCCAGTACTTC	CASSSKREGREFLTQYF
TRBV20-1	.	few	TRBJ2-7	TGCAGTGCTACCCCGGAAGGATTAGTTCCGTACGAGCAGTACTTC	CSATPEGLVPYEQYF
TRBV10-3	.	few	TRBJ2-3	TGTGCCATCAGTGAGCCCAACCCGACAGATACGCAGTATTTT	CAISEPNPTDTQYF
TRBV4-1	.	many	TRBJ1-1	TGCGCCAGCAGCCAAGTTTTTGGGGGGAGCACTGAAGCTTTCTTT	CASSQVFGGSTEAFF
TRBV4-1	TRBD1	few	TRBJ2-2	TGCGCCAGCAGCCCCCGCACAGGGGGCCGAACCGGGGAGCTGTTTTTT	CASSPRTGGRTGELFF
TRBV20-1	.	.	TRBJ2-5	TGCAGTGCTGGGGAGAAGACCCAGTACTTC	CSAGEKTQYF
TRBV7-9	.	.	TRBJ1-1	TGTGCCAGCAGCCCAGTGGGGGCCTTGAACACTGAAGCTTTCTTT	CASSPVGALNTEAFF
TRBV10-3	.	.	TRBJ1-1	TGTGCCATCAGTTCAGGGGTACTGGCTTTCTTT	CAISSGVLAFF
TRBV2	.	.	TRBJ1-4	TGTGCCAGCAGTGAAGGCCGGTTTCTGGCAACTAATGAAAAACTGTTTTTT	CASSEGRFLATNEKLFF
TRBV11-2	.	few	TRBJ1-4	TGTGCCAGCAGCTTAGATTGGGGAAATGATGAAAAACTGTTTTTT	CASSLDWGNDEKLFF
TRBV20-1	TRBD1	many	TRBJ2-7	TGCAGTGCTAGACGGACAGGAGTAGAGTACGAGCAGTACTTC	CSARRTGVEYEQYF
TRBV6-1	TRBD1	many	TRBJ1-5	TGTGCCAGCCCCCCGGACAGGGGCCTAAGCAATCAGCCCCAGCATTTT	CASPPDRGLSNQPQHF
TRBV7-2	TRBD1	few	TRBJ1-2	TGTGCCAGCAGCTTAACGGACAGGGGGTATGGCTACACCTTC	CASSLTDRGYGYTF
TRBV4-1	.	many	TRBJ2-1	TGCGCCAGCAGCCAAGATAGGAGGGCCATCAATGAGCAGTTCTTC	CASSQDRRAINEQFF
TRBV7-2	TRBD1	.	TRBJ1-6	TGTGCCAGCAGCGGAAGGGACAGGGGTATTTCACCCCTCCACTTT	CASSGRDRGISPLHF
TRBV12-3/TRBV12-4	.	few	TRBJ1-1	TGTGCCAGCGGGGCAGGGGTGTTATTTAGCACTGAAGCTTTCTTT	CASGAGVLFSTEAFF
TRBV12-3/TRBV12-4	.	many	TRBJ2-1	TGTGCCAGCAGTTTGGTGGGATATGAGCAGTTCTTC	CASSLVGYEQFF
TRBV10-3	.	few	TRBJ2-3	TGTGCCACCGGTCATCAGGAGCGGATTACAGATACGCAGTATTTT	CATGHQERITDTQYF
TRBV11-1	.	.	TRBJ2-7	TGTGCCGTAAAAGGGGATGGTTCCAACGAGCAGTACTTC	CAVKGDGSNEQYF
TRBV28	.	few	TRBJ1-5	TGTGCCAGCAGAAACGGGGCAGGGAGCAATCAGCCCCAGCATTTT	CASRNGAGSNQPQHF
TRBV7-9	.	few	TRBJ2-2	TGTGCCGCCAGCCCCGGAGACTACACCGGGGAGCTGTTTTTT	CAASPGDYTGELFF
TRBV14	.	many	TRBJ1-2	TGTGCCAGCAGCCAAGTGCGGAAGAACTATGGCTACACCTTC	CASSQVRKNYGYTF
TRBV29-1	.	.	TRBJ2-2	TGCAGCGGTCTCTTCGAGGCCGGGGAGCTGTTTTTT	CSGLFEAGELFF
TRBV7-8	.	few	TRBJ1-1	TGTGCCAGCAGCCCCCATTCCGGGTTGGGCACTGAAGCTTTCTTT	CASSPHSGLGTEAFF
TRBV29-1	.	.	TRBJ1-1	TGCAGCGTTGGGGTAATACAGGGTAACACTGAAGCTTTCTTT	CSVGVIQGNTEAFF
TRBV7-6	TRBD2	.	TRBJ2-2	TGTGCCAGCAGCTTCAACAAGTCTAGCGGGGGGAACACCGGGGAGCTGTTTTTT	CASSFNKSSGGNTGELFF
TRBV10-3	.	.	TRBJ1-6	TGTGCCATCAGTGAGTGGCAGAGAAATTCACCCCTCCACTTT	CAISEWQRNSPLHF
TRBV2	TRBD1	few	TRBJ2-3	TGTGCTGCAGGGGGATCGGATACGCAGTATTTT	CAAGGSDTQYF
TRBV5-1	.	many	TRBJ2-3	TGCGCCAGCAGCTCCGGGTCGGGCTCAACGCAGTATTTT	CASSSGSGSTQYF
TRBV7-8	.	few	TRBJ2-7	TGTGCCAGCAGCTTAGAGACAGATCCCTACGAGCAGTACTTC	CASSLETDPYEQYF
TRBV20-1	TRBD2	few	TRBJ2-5	TGCAGTGCTTTCGAACCGGGACTAGCGGGTTTAGAGACCCAGTACTTC	CSAFEPGLAGLETQYF
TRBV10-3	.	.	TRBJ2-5	TGTGCCATCAGTAAATCCCAAGCTGGGCAGGCCCAAGAGACCCAGTACTTC	CAISKSQAGQAQETQYF
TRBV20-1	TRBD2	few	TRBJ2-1	TGCAGTGCCATTAGCGGGAGGGCTGGGGAGCAGTTCTTC	CSAISGRAGEQFF
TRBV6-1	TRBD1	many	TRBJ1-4	TGTGCCAGCACCCCATTCCCGGGACAGGGCCATGAAAAACTGTTTTTT	CASTPFPGQGHEKLFF
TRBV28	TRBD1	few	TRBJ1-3	TGTGCCAGCAGGCACAGGGGGCCTGGAAACACCATATATTTT	CASRHRGPGNTIYF
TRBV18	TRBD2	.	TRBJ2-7	TGTGCCAGCTCACCACCTTGGGGACTAGCGAGCTACGAGCAGTACTTC	CASSPPWGLASYEQYF
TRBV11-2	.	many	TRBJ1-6	TGTGCCAGCAGCTTACGCGGGCGGAGTAATAATTCACCCCTCCACTTT	CASSLRGRSNNSPLHF
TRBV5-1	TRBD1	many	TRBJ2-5	TGCGCCAGCAGCTCCGAAGACAGGGAAGAGACCCAGTACTTC	CASSSEDREETQYF
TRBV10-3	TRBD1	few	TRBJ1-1	TGTGCCATCAGGGACAGGGAGATGAACACTGAAGCTTTCTTT	CAIRDREMNTEAFF
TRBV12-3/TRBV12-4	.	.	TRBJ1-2	TGTGCCAGCAGTCCCCAGGGGATGGGAAATGGCTACACCTTC	CASSPQGMGNGYTF
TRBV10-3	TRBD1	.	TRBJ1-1	TGTGCCATCAGTGAGGGGACAGGGCTCATGAACACTGAAGCTTTCTTT	CAISEGTGLMNTEAFF
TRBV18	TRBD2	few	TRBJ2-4	TGTGCCAGCTCGAGGGAGCGGGGGAAAAACATTCAGTACTTC	CASSRERGKNIQYF
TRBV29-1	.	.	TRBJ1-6	TGCAGCGTTGAATTGGTAGGAACCCTCCACTTT	CSVELVGTLHF